This TCR beta chain was sequenced during a study of T cells in Graves' hyperthyroidism and ophthalmopathy (dated by TCRdb to the late 2010s). Study-wide context: Peripheral blood samples were taken at initial diagnosis, before any treatment was given. Prospective prediction of ophthalmopathy was tested in an independent validation cohort consisting of 18 to 20 hyperthyroidism patients and approximately 16 patients who later progressed to ophthalmopathy. To identify distinguishing TCR V-J signatures, a discovery cohort of some 100 patients was used, comprising 43 with Graves' ophthalmopathy and approximately 57 with stable Graves' hyperthyroidism. Once sampling was done, hyperthyroidism patients were given methimazole at a starting dose of 30 mg daily, whereas ophthalmopathy patients were given high-dose intravenous methylprednisolone. The paper reports TCR Vbeta CDR3 sequencing of about 140 peripheral blood samples: around 45 ophthalmopathy, about 75 hyperthyroidism and around 17 progressor patients. For training and testing, the 80 to 100 patients in the discovery cohort were randomly divided in a 7:3 ratio. The study also compared thyroid tissue and blood T-cell repertoires from roughly 6 Graves' hyperthyroidism patients.

The TCR beta CDR3 regions were amplified from RNA transcripts. A first-round RT-PCR of the TCR CDR3 used the HTBI primer set with the Qiagen OneStep RT-PCR kit. Libraries were constructed in a second round of multiplex PCR, after which size selection and purification were carried out. Libraries were sequenced paired-end with 100 bp reads on an Illumina HiSeq2000. The original pipeline was this. SOAPnuke was used to process the raw data, throwing out any read that contained adapters or uncalled bases, had a mean Phred below 15, or lacked an exact constant-primer or identifier match. COPE v1.2.5 was used to merge the high-quality paired reads, and each unique nucleotide sequence was defined as a clonotype. Clonotypes were aligned to IMGT TRBV, TRBD and TRBJ reference segments using MiTCR v1.1. The analysis was restricted to V-J combinations with a frequency above 0.0001, which together covered approximately 99% of the repertoires. The TCS score was defined as the ratio of F50 (clonal expansion) to E x V (chaos), calculated using BLOSUM62-based TCRdist between CDR3 peptides within each V-J. Welch's t-statistics and random forest reduced around 520 V-J features to 10 to 15, which were used in a naive Bayes classifier (R e1071). TCRdb reanalyzed the raw reads on its own, using fastp at Q25 for trimming and MiXCR for clone calling, and kept in-frame beta chains. Every CDR3 protein is listed once, alongside the most common genes and DNA of its rows. Clone size and V and J calls follow TCRdb, not the original study. For this sample the table gives some 320,000 distinct CDR3 sequences, of which approximately 13% were detected only once. 34% of the sample is held by the ten biggest clonotypes.

This clonotype came up a few times. What antigen it recognizes has not been identified. Base qualities are not provided; no much larger clone lies one nucleotide away. Broader findings and caveats from the paper: In validation, the model predicted progression to ophthalmopathy a median of about 6 months before onset, with over 55% sensitivity and roughly 77% specificity. Most expanded thyroid clonotypes (frequency above 0.001) were also detected in blood, suggesting blood repertoires may reflect thyroid immune responses. In cross-validation, a model built on a 13 V-J signature told ophthalmopathy apart from stable hyperthyroidism with less than 90% sensitivity and approximately 84% specificity, and in testing the same model reached 80%/75%. Sample size was not statistically predetermined, and investigators were not blinded to group allocation.

Moderately to severely active disease, a Clinical Activity Score of at least 3, a NOSPECS grade of at least 4, and a duration under 3 months were present in ophthalmopathy patients. Any patient with an uncontrolled infection, another autoimmune disease, pregnancy or lactation was excluded. Diagnoses were based on clinical symptoms, serum thyroxine and TRAb, thyroid ultrasound and orbital computed tomography. PBMCs were separated from about 10 ml of fresh peripheral blood using Ficoll-Paque density gradient centrifugation. Total RNA was extracted using Trizol reagent, and RNA quality was assessed on an Agilent 2100 Bioanalyzer. The germline V gene sets CDR1 to MDHEN and CDR2 to SYDVKM. Taken from cysteine to phenylalanine, the CDR3 has 14 residues. This entry keeps only the CDR3 DNA: 42 bases, framed from base 1. Ends trimmed: V by 8 bases, J by 5 bases; bases unmatched to a gene: 7.

What was sequenced was blood. The sequence was collected from a woman between 40 and 55 years old with Graves' ophthalmopathy. The rearrangement joined TRBV28 to TRBJ2-2; TRBD1 aligns with 8 central bases. The DNA sequence is TGTGCCAGCCTCGACAGGGGATATACCGGGGAGCTGTTTTTT. This gives the protein CASLDRGYTGELFF.